These T cell receptor beta chains were read from a single sample in a study of neurological immune-mediated disorders. TCRdb redid the calling of the 5' RACE reads with MiXCR, one entry per CDR3 protein. There are under 130,000 distinct CDR3 sequences in the sample; under 14% occur only once, and about 3% lies in the top ten. The sequenced sample consisted of PBMCs. The receptors come from a female donor with HTLV-1-associated myelopathy (HAM/TSP). Both conserved end residues are part of each CDR3. A D gene is named only where the DNA matches it firmly. Not all rows give a size; the values are once, few, many and, for expanded clones, a class.

v_call	clone_size	cdr3_length	j_call	d_call	cdr3_nt	cdr3_aa
TRBV2	.	13	TRBJ2-3	.	TGTGCCAGCACCCTGGCACGTTTGGATACGCAGTATTTT	CASTLARLDTQYF
TRBV5-1	.	15	TRBJ1-2	.	TGCGCCAGCAGCTTGGAGGAGGGCTTCGGCTATGGCTACACCTTC	CASSLEEGFGYGYTF
TRBV4-2	many	19	TRBJ1-5	.	TGTGCCAGCAGCCTCCTTATCCCTCGCTCCCCCAAGGACGTTCAGCCCCAGCATTTT	CASSLLIPRSPKDVQPQHF
TRBV7-2	.	13	TRBJ2-1	.	TGTGCCAGCAGCCCCGGGGGCCGGAGTGAGCAGTTCTTC	CASSPGGRSEQFF
TRBV20-1	many	15	TRBJ1-1	.	TGCAGTGCTAGAGATGTTAAGGGGCCGAACACTGAAGCTTTCTTT	CSARDVKGPNTEAFF
TRBV5-1	many	16	TRBJ2-7	TRBD1	TGCGCCAGCAGGACACAACAGGGGGCTCCTGGATACGAGCAGTACTTC	CASRTQQGAPGYEQYF
TRBV3-1	many	13	TRBJ1-1	.	TGTGCCAGCAGCTTGGACAAGAACACTGAAGCTTTCTTT	CASSLDKNTEAFF
TRBV28	few	15	TRBJ2-2	.	TGTGCCAGCGACAGACGGGCGCAGGGTACCGGGGAGCTGTTTTTT	CASDRRAQGTGELFF
TRBV10-2	many	15	TRBJ2-2	TRBD2	TGCGCCAGTTGTCTAGCGGGGGGGTGGCCCGGGGAGCTGTTTTTT	CASCLAGGWPGELFF
TRBV10-3	many	16	TRBJ2-6	.	TGTGCCATCAGTGCTTCGGTGACAGACGGGGCCAACGTCCTGACTTTC	CAISASVTDGANVLTF
TRBV12-3/TRBV12-4	many	13	TRBJ2-7	TRBD1	TGTGCCAGCAGTTTAGGGAGACAGGGGTGGCGGAACTTC	CASSLGRQGWRNF
TRBV12-3/TRBV12-4	.	14	TRBJ2-3	.	TGTGCCAGCAGAAGGGCCGACAGGACAGATACGCAGTATTTT	CASRRADRTDTQYF
TRBV6-5	many	16	TRBJ2-1	TRBD2	TGTGCCAGCAACGGACTAGCGGGGGTCTCCTACAATGAGCAGTTCTTC	CASNGLAGVSYNEQFF
TRBV27	many	14	TRBJ2-5	TRBD1	TGTGCGACGGGACAGGGGGCGGTCGGAGAGACCCAGTACTTC	CATGQGAVGETQYF
TRBV10-3	.	15	TRBJ2-2	TRBD1	TGTGCCACCACTGGCTCCGGGACAGACACCGGGGAGCTGTTTTTT	CATTGSGTDTGELFF
TRBV28	many	13	TRBJ2-7	.	TGTGCCAGCACCGACCCAGGGGCCTACGAGCAGTACTTC	CASTDPGAYEQYF
TRBV5-1	medium-sized	15	TRBJ1-5	.	TGCGCCAGCAGCTTGGGGCAGGGGCCATTTGAGCCCCAGCATTTT	CASSLGQGPFEPQHF
TRBV20-1	many	16	TRBJ2-3	TRBD1	TGCAGTGCTAGAGGGGGACAGGGATCCCTTCGAGATACGCAGTATTTT	CSARGGQGSLRDTQYF
TRBV7-6	many	16	TRBJ2-3	TRBD2	TGTGCCAGGAATCCGGGGCGGGGGGCTCGCACAGATACGCAGTATTTT	CARNPGRGARTDTQYF
TRBV20-1	many	13	TRBJ1-1	TRBD1	TGCAGTGCTAGACGGACAGGGGGAACTGAAGCTTTCTTT	CSARRTGGTEAFF
TRBV6-6	many	14	TRBJ2-7	.	TGTGCCAGCAGAGCCGGGACTTCTACCTACGAGCAGTACTTC	CASRAGTSTYEQYF
TRBV6-6	many	14	TRBJ2-3	TRBD2	TGTGCCAGCGGATCTAGCGGTTACACAGATACGCAGTATTTT	CASGSSGYTDTQYF
TRBV6-5	many	14	TRBJ2-7	.	TGTGCCAGCAGTCCCTACAGGGACGGTCGCGAGCAGTACTTC	CASSPYRDGREQYF
TRBV6-1	.	14	TRBJ2-5	.	TGTGCCAGCAGTGGGGGCAGCGTTCAAGAGACCCAGTACTTC	CASSGGSVQETQYF
TRBV5-6	many	13	TRBJ2-1	TRBD1	TGTGCCAGCAGCCCGGGACAGGGGAATGAGCAGTTCTTC	CASSPGQGNEQFF
TRBV20-1	many	14	TRBJ2-5	TRBD2	TGCAGTGCCTTTAGCGGGGGGGGAACAGAGACCCAGTACTTC	CSAFSGGGTETQYF
TRBV5-6	.	16	TRBJ1-1	.	TGTGCCAGCAGCTACCCAACCTATGGTACCAACACTGAAGCTTTCTTT	CASSYPTYGTNTEAFF
TRBV20-1	many	16	TRBJ2-2	TRBD2	TGCAGTGCTACGAAGTCCAGCGGGGGTTACTACGGGGAGCTGTTTTTT	CSATKSSGGYYGELFF
TRBV5-5	many	14	TRBJ2-5	.	TGTGCCAGCAGCTTGGATCACGGACAAGAGACCCAGTACTTC	CASSLDHGQETQYF
TRBV5-1	many	16	TRBJ2-3	TRBD2	TGCGCCAGCAGCTTGTGGGGGACTATCAGCACAGATACGCAGTATTTT	CASSLWGTISTDTQYF
TRBV27	many	14	TRBJ2-3	.	TGTGCCAGCAGTCCCTTAAGGACCGCAGATACGCAGTATTTT	CASSPLRTADTQYF
TRBV5-1	many	12	TRBJ2-5	.	TGCGCCAGCAGAGGTGGAAGAGAGACCCAGTACTTC	CASRGGRETQYF
TRBV7-9	many	15	TRBJ2-5	TRBD2	TGTGCCAGCAGCCCAAGCGGGGGGCTCGGAGAGACCCAGTACTTC	CASSPSGGLGETQYF
TRBV5-1	many	13	TRBJ2-1	.	TGCGCCAGCAGCATGCCCCCCGGGGATGAGCAGTTCTTC	CASSMPPGDEQFF
TRBV12-3/TRBV12-4	.	14	TRBJ1-5	.	TGTGCCAGCAGTTTAGAGACAAGCAATCAGCCCCAGCATTTT	CASSLETSNQPQHF
TRBV20-1	many	14	TRBJ1-3	.	TGCAGTGCTAGAGATTCCAAAGGGGGAAACACCATATATTTT	CSARDSKGGNTIYF
TRBV5-1	many	14	TRBJ2-2	TRBD1	TGCGCCAGCAGCTCTACAGGGGACACCGGGGAGCTGTTTTTT	CASSSTGDTGELFF
TRBV7-2	.	13	TRBJ2-7	.	TGTGCCAGCAGCTCCCGGACCCAATACGAGCAGTACTTC	CASSSRTQYEQYF
TRBV6-5	many	12	TRBJ1-1	TRBD1	TGTGCCAGCGGGACAGTTAACACTGAAGCTTTCTTT	CASGTVNTEAFF
TRBV2	many	17	TRBJ1-4	TRBD1	TGTGCCAGCCGAAGACGAGGAGCGGGACAGGGTCTAGAAAAACTGTTTTTT	CASRRRGAGQGLEKLFF
TRBV5-1	few	14	TRBJ1-1	TRBD1	TGCGCCAGCAGCCCAGGACAGGGAGAAACTGAAGCTTTCTTT	CASSPGQGETEAFF
TRBV19	few	14	TRBJ2-1	.	TGTGCCAGTAGTATCACTGCCAGGTACAATGAGCAGTTCTTC	CASSITARYNEQFF
TRBV6-1	.	15	TRBJ2-5	TRBD1	TGTACCAGCAGTAACCCACGGACAGGGTCAGAGACCAAGTACTTC	CTSSNPRTGSETKYF
TRBV10-3	many	13	TRBJ1-6	.	TGTGCCGTACGGGAGCAGGAAAATTCACCCCTCCACTTT	CAVREQENSPLHF
TRBV27	many	14	TRBJ2-1	.	TGTGCCAGCAGAATAATACCTAGCTACAATGAGCAGTTCTTC	CASRIIPSYNEQFF
TRBV6-2/TRBV6-3	.	16	TRBJ2-2	.	TGTGCCAGCAGTACCAGCCGGGACAACTACGCCGGGGAGCTGTTTTTT	CASSTSRDNYAGELFF
TRBV20-1	few	12	TRBJ1-1	.	TGCAGTGCTAGCGAAGGGGGGACTGAAGCTTTCTTT	CSASEGGTEAFF
TRBV15	.	13	TRBJ1-4	.	TGTGCCACCAAAAATGCAACTAATGAAAAACTGTTTTTT	CATKNATNEKLFF
TRBV5-1	many	15	TRBJ1-2	.	TGCGCCAGCAGCATGGACACCTTCAGCAACTATGGCTACACCTTC	CASSMDTFSNYGYTF
TRBV10-2	many	13	TRBJ2-3	.	TGCGCCAGCGCCAAGCGGGGCACAGATACGCAGTATTTT	CASAKRGTDTQYF
TRBV15	many	12	TRBJ2-7	.	TGTGCCACCAGCAGGCCGGGGTACGAGCAGTACTTC	CATSRPGYEQYF
TRBV5-1	.	13	TRBJ2-7	.	TGCGCCAGCAGCGATTGGGGTGCCTACGAGCAGTACTTC	CASSDWGAYEQYF